These 15 T cell receptor beta chains were all obtained from the same sample, sequenced in a study of Graves' ophthalmopathy and Graves' hyperthyroidism. Transcripts of RNA were the source for amplifying TCR beta CDR3 regions. HTBI primers primed a first-round RT-PCR, and a second-round multiplex PCR followed. TCRdb reprocessed the multiplex PCR reads via MiXCR and lists one record per CDR3 protein. This table has 1 million to 1.3 million distinct CDR3 sequences, 35% to 40% appearing once. Sequenced input: peripheral blood or thyroid tissue (not recorded which). Every receptor here comes from an adult man with Graves' hyperthyroidism.

The chain couples TRBV6-5 to TRBJ1-2; tentative D call: TRBD1 (6 bases). Between the trimmed V and J ends, which lost 7 bases and 5 bases, there was a span of 14 bases. Germline CDR1 MNHEY, CDR2 SVGAGI. The CDR3 has 13 amino acids. CDR3 protein: CASIGQTAYGYTF. As DNA, the CDR3 is TGTGCCAGCATTGGACAGACTGCTTATGGCTACACCTTC.

This clonotype has a handful of counts. This chain joins TRBV12-5 and TRBJ1-1; TRBD1 matches at 8 bases. The CDR3 extends over 12 amino acids. The V gene's germline CDR1 is LGHNT and CDR2 FRNRAP. The CDR3 protein is CASSLEQGEAFF. CDR3 DNA: TGTGCCAGCAGTTTAGAACAGGGGGAGGCTTTCTTT.

Comments on this clonotype: This may stem from a read error, because a much larger clone lies one nucleotide away. The V call is TRBV9, the J call TRBJ1-1, with D hard to call. The V end was cut by 0 bases, the J end by 7 bases, with 10 bases between. Looked up from germline, CDR1 is SGDLS and CDR2 is YYNGEE. This CDR3 region has 13 residues. Here the CDR3 DNA reads TGTGCCAGCAGCGTAGGCCCGATTGGTGAAGCTTTCTTT. Translated, it gives CASSVGPIGEAFF.

Notes on this clonotype: Possible read error: a much larger clone is one base away. This sequence joins TRBV20-1 and TRBJ1-2; the D gene is possibly TRBD1 (5 bases). Trimming removed 2 bases at V and 8 bases at J, with 15 bases between. This CDR3 has 13 amino acids. The germline V gene has CDR1 DFQATT and CDR2 SNEGSKA (reference sequence). DNA of the CDR3: TGCAGTGCTAGAACACAGGCCAGTGAAGGCTACACCTTC. This gives the protein CSARTQASEGYTF.

This clonotype turned up a few times. The chain couples TRBV12-3 or TRBV12-4 to TRBJ2-2, with TRBD1 matching over 8 bases. V shed 7 bases and J 4 bases; nucleotides not matched to a gene: 5. The CDR3 is made up of 14 amino acids. CDR3 nucleotides: TGTGCCAGCAAGGACAGGGTGGGCACCGGGGAGCTGTTTTTT. The encoded protein is CASKDRVGTGELFF.

The chain is built from TRBV11-2 and TRBJ2-1; maybe TRBD1 (6 bases). V shed 3 bases and J shed 4 bases, with 13 bases lying between them. This CDR3 spans 15 amino acids. CDR1 and CDR2 (germline): SGHAT, FQNNGV. The CDR3 DNA follows: TGTGCCAGCAGCTTTAGGGGGTTGGTATACAATGAGCAGTTCTTC. Translation gives CASSFRGLVYNEQFF.

In the case of this clonotype: A read error may be the cause here, since a much bigger clone is one base away. This rearrangement joins TRBV15 to TRBJ2-7; D is undetermined. Per the germline V gene, CDR1 is LNHNV and CDR2 is YYDKDF (reference sequence). With 0 bases removed from V and 7 bases from J, the gap between germline ends came to 13 bases. The CDR3 is 14 residues long. The CDR3 here is CATSRDNEQVEQYF. CDR3 nucleotides: TGTGCCACCAGCAGAGATAATGAGCAGGTTGAGCAGTACTTC.

This chain uses TRBV10-3 with TRBJ1-6, with D tentatively TRBD1 (6 bases). V was pared by 0 bases and J by 7 bases, with 10 bases between. CDR3 length equals 15 residues. Per the germline V gene, CDR1 is ENHRY and CDR2 is SYGVKD. The CDR3: CAISESGTRNSPLHF. For the CDR3, the DNA is TGTGCCATCAGTGAGTCGGGGACACGAAATTCACCCCTCCACTTT.

This clonotype was seen a single time. The CDR3: CASSQGRGLDYGYTF. The CDR3 nucleotides read TGTGCCAGCAGCCAAGGCAGGGGCTTGGACTATGGCTACACCTTC. J is TRBJ1-2 and V is TRBV2, with D perhaps TRBD1 (6 bases). Per the germline V gene, CDR1 is SNHLY and CDR2 is FYNNEI. The CDR3 sequence is 15 residues long. Deletions cut 6 bases from V and 3 bases from J, with 17 bases between. Looking up the rest from reference TRBV2 and TRBJ1-2 gives the full variable domain: EPEVTQTPSHQVTQMGQEVILRCVPISNHLYFYWYRQILGQKVEFLVSFYNNEISEKSEIFDDQFSVERPDGSNFTLKIRSTKLEDSAMYFCASSQGRGLDYGYTFGSGTRLTVV.

In this sample, this clonotype turned up once. The rearrangement links TRBV29-1 to TRBJ2-7; 9 bases agree with TRBD1. Germline lookup yields CDR1 SQVTM and CDR2 ANQGSEA. The CDR3 consists of 20 residues. Trimming took 4 bases from V and 1 from J; bases not matched to a gene: 23. CDR3 sequence (DNA): TGCAGCGTTGCCCCCCCCGAGGAGTGGCACACAGGGGGCGCTTCCTACGAGCAGTACTTC. Translation gives CSVAPPEEWHTGGASYEQYF.

In nucleotides, the CDR3 is TGTGCCAGCAGATCGACCGGGACAGGGTTGAGTGGCTACACCTTC. Its protein product is CASRSTGTGLSGYTF. The chain has TRBV25-1 and TRBJ1-2; the match to TRBD1 covers 9 bases. Germline CDR1 MGHDK, CDR2 SYGVNS. J lost 7 bases, V lost 6 bases, and 12 bases had no gene match. The CDR3 length is 15 residues.

The rearrangement joins TRBV10-1 to TRBJ2-7; 7 bases match TRBD1. V gave up 7 bases and J gave up 3 bases; unmatched junction bases: 15. The CDR3 sequence is 16 residues long. Germline assignment: CDR1 WNHNN and CDR2 SYGVQD (reference sequence). The CDR3 loop reads CASIEPGRGLGYEQYF. The CDR3 DNA sequence: TGCGCCAGCATCGAACCAGGTAGGGGGCTCGGCTACGAGCAGTACTTC.

In this sample, this clonotype turned up many times. The chain uses TRBV20-1 and TRBJ2-5; 7 bases are a match to TRBD2. CDR3 length: 15 residues. The ends lost 0 bases at V and 5 bases at J; junction bases unmatched: 9. Germline assignment: CDR1 DFQATT and CDR2 SNEGSKA (reference sequence). CDR3 coding DNA: TGCAGTGCTAGAGACCCCGCGGGGGTAGGGGAGACCCAGTACTTC. Its protein product is CSARDPAGVGETQYF.

The table lists this clonotype with many counts. The V and J genes are TRBV20-1 and TRBJ1-5; 8 nucleotides agree with TRBD1. With V trimmed by 5 bases and J by 0 bases, 9 bases remained unmatched. Germline V gene data show CDR1 as DFQATT and CDR2 as SNEGSKA (reference sequence). The CDR3 spans 16 residues. The CDR3 spells CSAPDRDEGSNQPQHF. The CDR3 DNA reads TGCAGTGCTCCGGACAGGGACGAGGGTAGCAATCAGCCCCAGCATTTT.

The chain couples TRBV25-1 to TRBJ1-6, with a possible D match to TRBD1 (6 bases). CDR1 is MGHDK, CDR2 SYGVNS, per germline. The V and J ends lost 1 base and 2 bases respectively, with 12 bases between them. This CDR3 spans 17 amino acids. The CDR3 sequence is CASSESWGQPYNSPLHF. As DNA, the CDR3 is TGTGCCAGCAGTGAATCTTGGGGACAACCCTATAATTCACCCCTCCACTTT. The variable domain in full, completed from reference TRBV25-1 and TRBJ1-6, reads EADIYQTPRYLVIGTGKKITLECSQTMGHDKMYWYQQDPGMELHLIHYSYGVNSTEKGDLSSESTVSRIRTEHFPLTLESARPSHTSQYLCASSESWGQPYNSPLHFGNGTRLTVT.